This record covers a single TCR beta chain. The antigen remains unidentified. This specimen belongs to a study of cytomegalovirus exposure and HLA in healthy donors. Findings and caveats of the study: Later findings reportedly placed an Asian-associated ancestry cluster below the approximately 670-donor mean for N-insertions. Accurate prediction of most subjects' HLA-A and HLA-B alleles from TCR beta sequences was reported.

The study ran its PCR with 60 Vbeta and 13 Jbeta primers. The assay was immunoSEQ multiplex PCR, and TCRdb's table has in-frame clones only and misses some. The sample shows 150,000 to 200,000 clones, more than 65% of them seen only once. Germline V gives CDR1 SGDLS, CDR2 YYNGEE. The CDR3 runs to 16 residues. The ends lost 3 bases at V and 5 bases at J; junction bases unmatched: 10. V usage is TRBV9 and J usage is TRBJ1-5; 8 positions match TRBD1. This clonotype was obtained from a girl aged 2 to 10 in good health and CMV-seropositive. The sample taken for sequencing was PBMCs. Here the CDR3 reads CASSATGDVSYQPQHF. For the CDR3, the DNA is TGTGCCAGCAGCGCGACAGGGGATGTATCTTATCAGCCCCAGCATTTT.